These 25 T cell receptor beta chains were all obtained from the same sample, sequenced in a study of blood T cells in healthy people across ages. The authors ran a second PCR of about 7 to 11 cycles using a sample-barcoded 5' primer and a J-beta primer mix. A single record per CDR3 protein comes from TCRdb applying MiXCR to the 5' RACE reads. The repertoire has about 780,000 distinct CDR3 sequences, 46% of them found once; the top ten carry around 18%. Material: blood. These receptors all stem from a man older than 75 in good health.

The V call is TRBV29-1, the J call TRBJ2-7; D may be TRBD1 or TRBD2 (5 bases each). With 4 bases removed from V and 3 bases from J, the gap between germline ends came to 13 bases. The CDR3 runs to 13 residues. CDR1 SQVTM and CDR2 ANQGSEA come from the germline V gene. In DNA form, the CDR3 reads TGCAGCGTTGCTTACTGGGGGAGCTACGAGCAGTACTTC. It codes for CSVAYWGSYEQYF.

This clonotype was seen repeatedly, ten times or more. The chain carries TRBV27 and TRBJ2-7; D gene unclear. The germline CDR1 and CDR2 sequences are MNHEY and SMNVEV (reference sequence). Between the trimmed V and J ends, which lost 2 bases and 6 bases, there was a span of 11 bases. The CDR3 has 13 residues. The CDR3 protein is CASSLPPGGEQYF. The CDR3 DNA follows: TGTGCCAGCAGTTTACCCCCCGGTGGCGAGCAGTACTTC.

The V gene is TRBV6-2 or TRBV6-3, the J gene TRBJ1-5; D is perhaps TRBD1 (5 bases). Trimming stripped 0 bases from V and 7 bases from J, with 10 bases between. The CDR3 totals 14 residues. CDR1 MNHEY and CDR2 SVGEGT come from the germline V gene. The CDR3 spells CASSYSGTGQPQHF. CDR3 nucleotide sequence: TGTGCCAGCAGTTACTCGGGGACGGGGCAGCCCCAGCATTTT.

This clonotype has a handful of counts. The chain has TRBV7-2 and TRBJ2-1; D possibly corresponds to TRBD1 (5 bases). From germline, CDR1 is SGHTA and CDR2 FQGNSA. V was trimmed by 4 bases and J by 2 bases, leaving 6 bases between them. The CDR3 spans 13 residues. CDR3 sequence reads: CASSSRAYNEQFF. In nucleotides, the CDR3 is TGTGCCAGCAGCTCCAGGGCCTACAATGAGCAGTTCTTC.

This chain joins TRBV12-3 or TRBV12-4 and TRBJ1-5; D gene unclear. The CDR3 is made up of 12 amino acids. V dropped 6 bases and J dropped 7 bases, with 10 bases sitting between them. The CDR3 reads CASSPQWQPQHF. The CDR3 nucleotides read TGTGCCAGCAGCCCCCAGTGGCAGCCCCAGCATTTT.

This clonotype has more than one count but fewer than ten. V and J are TRBV7-6 and TRBJ1-6, with a tentative D call TRBD1 (5 bases). The CDR3 loop spans 16 amino acids. With 4 bases removed from V and 11 bases from J, the gap between germline ends came to 21 bases. Germline-derived CDR1 and CDR2 are SGHVS and FNYEAQ. CDR3 bases: TGTGCCAGCAGCTCATCCCCCCAGGGCGGGTTAACACCCCTCCACTTT. It specifies CASSSSPQGGLTPLHF. Based on the CDR3 plus reference TRBV7-6 and TRBJ1-6, the full variable domain is GAGVSQSPRYKVTKRGQDVALRCDPISGHVSLYWYRQALGQGPEFLTYFNYEAQQDKSGLPNDRFSAERPEGSISTLTIQRTEQRDSAMYRCASSSSPQGGLTPLHFGNGTRLTVT.

The J gene is TRBJ2-5, the V gene TRBV28; D is tentatively TRBD1 or TRBD2 (5 bases each). Per the germline V gene, CDR1 is MDHEN and CDR2 is SYDVKM. V dropped 6 bases and J dropped 5 bases, with 19 bases sitting between them. This CDR3 has 15 residues. The CDR3 DNA sequence: TGTGCCAGCAGCGCCGTTGGGGGAGTAAGGGAGACCCAGTACTTC. Its translation: CASSAVGGVRETQYF.

This clonotype was recorded only once. This CDR3 reads CAISLAASYEQYF. CDR3 coding DNA: TGTGCCATCAGCTTAGCGGCCTCCTACGAGCAGTACTTC. The chain recombines TRBV10-3 with TRBJ2-7; perhaps TRBD2 as D (6 bases). V lost 6 bases, J lost 0 bases, and 9 bases lay in between. CDR1 is ENHRY, CDR2 SYGVKD, per germline. This CDR3 has 13 amino acids.

The rearrangement joins TRBV4-2 to TRBJ2-2; D is ambiguous. V lost 0 bases and J lost 1, with 9 bases in between. This CDR3 spans 16 amino acids. Germline values: CDR1 LGHNA, CDR2 YNFKEQ. CDR3 region: CASSQDHLMNTGELFF. The CDR3 DNA is TGTGCCAGCAGCCAAGACCACCTCATGAACACCGGGGAGCTGTTTTTT.

This clonotype was seen just once. The V and J genes are TRBV14 and TRBJ2-1; 10 bases agree with TRBD2. TRBJ2-7 matches the DNA end more closely, so the J call is doubtful. The CDR3 totals 21 residues. Germline V CDR1 and CDR2: SGHDN, FVKESK. CDR3 loop: CATSRAMGTASGRRSYNEQYF. The CDR3 bases are TGTGCCACCTCCCGCGCCATGGGTACTGCTAGCGGGAGAAGGTCCTACAATGAGCAGTACTTC.

The rearrangement links TRBV20-1 to TRBJ2-7; a possible D gene is TRBD1 (6 bases). CDR3 length: 11 amino acids. CDR1 DFQATT and CDR2 SNEGSKA come from the germline V gene (reference sequence). The CDR3 sequence is CNAGRGDEQYF. The CDR3 region has the DNA TGCAATGCGGGCAGGGGAGATGAGCAGTACTTC.

V and J are TRBV6-1 and TRBJ1-2, with D possibly being TRBD1 (5 bases). V lost 4 bases to trimming and J lost 1 base, with 13 bases between them. Per the germline V gene, CDR1 is MNHNS and CDR2 is SASEGT. There are 15 residues in the CDR3. The CDR3 nucleotides read TGTGCCAGCAGTGCAGACCAAAGGGGTAACTATGGCTACACCTTC. Encoded protein: CASSADQRGNYGYTF.

This clonotype was recorded only once. The V and J genes are TRBV9 and TRBJ2-7; TRBD1 might be the D (5 bases). This CDR3 contains 13 residues. Per the germline V gene, CDR1 is SGDLS and CDR2 is YYNGEE. V shed 0 bases and J shed 3 bases, with 7 bases lying between them. In DNA, the CDR3 is TGTGCCAGCAGCGTAGACCAGGGCTACGAGCAGTACTTC. Residues: CASSVDQGYEQYF. Combining the CDR3 with reference TRBV9 and TRBJ2-7 gives the whole variable domain DSGVTQTPKHLITATGQRVTLRCSPRSGDLSVYWYQQSLDQGLQFLIQYYNGEERAKGNILERFSAQQFPDLHSELNLSSLELGDSALYFCASSVDQGYEQYFGPGTRLTVT.

The chain uses TRBV21-1 and TRBJ2-1; TRBD2 reflects the table's D call only, with no check against the DNA. TRBV21-1 is listed as a pseudogene. The length of the CDR3 is 16 residues. CDR3 DNA sequence: TGTGCCAGCAGCCTACGTCTAGCGGGTACCTACAATGAGCAGTTCTTC. Its protein is CASSLRLAGTYNEQFF.

This sequence joins TRBV30 and TRBJ1-5; D is ambiguous. The CDR3 consists of 12 residues. V lost 3 bases and J lost 5, with 8 bases in between. Germline V gene lookup returns CDR1 GTSNPN and CDR2 SVGIG (reference sequence). The CDR3 reads CAWSSRDQPQHF. DNA of the CDR3: TGTGCCTGGAGCTCTCGCGATCAGCCCCAGCATTTT.

V is TRBV27 and J is TRBJ2-1; D is uncertain. The CDR3 consists of 13 residues. Trimming pared 0 bases from V and 8 bases from J, leaving 8 bases between. Germline assignment: CDR1 MNHEY and CDR2 SMNVEV (reference sequence). The CDR3 protein is CASSLSSIDEQFF. The DNA of the CDR3 is TGTGCCAGCAGTTTATCTAGTATAGATGAGCAGTTCTTC.

The table lists this clonotype with a few counts. V usage is TRBV7-8 and J usage is TRBJ2-7; 10 nucleotides align to TRBD2. The junction had 4 bases not matched to a gene; V was cut back by 5 bases and J by 6 bases. Per the germline V gene, CDR1 is SGHVS and CDR2 is FQNEAQ. The CDR3 is made up of 13 amino acids. The CDR3 bases are TGTGCCAGCAGCGTTGCTAGCGGGAGCGAGCAGTACTTC. Encoded protein: CASSVASGSEQYF.

This clonotype was observed a handful of times. At one boundary the junction diverges from the germline segment, which might be a read error. CDR3 loop: CANSQGTSGRGMTYEQYF. DNA of the CDR3: TGTGCCAACAGCCAAGGGACTAGCGGGAGGGGCATGACCTACGAGCAGTACTTC. V usage is TRBV4-2 and J usage is TRBJ2-7; 16 nucleotides match TRBD2. Germline V gives CDR1 LGHNA, CDR2 YNFKEQ. The CDR3 extends over 18 amino acids.

Only a few counts were recorded for this clonotype. V usage is TRBV29-1 and J usage is TRBJ1-1; D gene uncertain. The CDR3 is 11 residues long. The ends were cut back, 5 bases at V and 6 bases at J, with 10 bases in the middle. CDR1 and CDR2 from the germline V gene are SQVTM and ANQGSEA. CDR3 protein: CSVRLLAEAFF. Here the CDR3 DNA reads TGCAGCGTTCGTTTGTTGGCTGAAGCTTTCTTT. The variable domain in full, with the rest retrieved from reference TRBV29-1 and TRBJ1-1, is SAVISQKPSRDICQRGTSLTIQCQVDSQVTMMFWYRQQPGQSLTLIATANQGSEATYESGFVIDKFPISRPNLTFSTLTVSNMSPEDSSIYLCSVRLLAEAFFGQGTRLTVV.

The chain recombines TRBV18 with TRBJ2-5; 11 nucleotides align to TRBD1. The CDR3 is 17 residues long. After removal of 5 bases from V and 5 bases from J, the junction contained 13 bases not matched to a gene. Germline CDR1 and CDR2: KGHSH and LQKENI. The CDR3 here is CASSFKGRTGGEETQYF. The DNA for the CDR3 is TGTGCCAGCTCATTTAAGGGCCGGACAGGGGGCGAGGAGACCCAGTACTTC.

This clonotype was counted a few times. The V call is TRBV20-1, the J call TRBJ2-5; D might be TRBD1 (7 bases). The CDR3 is 16 amino acids. Per the germline V gene, CDR1 is DFQATT and CDR2 is SNEGSKA (reference sequence). Deletions cut 2 bases from V and 4 bases from J, with 20 bases between. CDR3 coding DNA: TGCAGTGCTAGATCACCCTACAGGGGAGGAGGAGAGACCCAGTACTTC. This codes for CSARSPYRGGGETQYF.

Only one count was recorded for this clonotype. A much more abundant neighbour one base away suggests this may be a read error. V is TRBV10-3 and J is TRBJ2-3; D possibly corresponds to TRBD2 (6 bases). The CDR3 loop spans 16 amino acids. Germline CDR1 ENHRY, CDR2 SYGVKD. Here the CDR3 reads CTISEGGGSYSDTQYF. CDR3 nucleotides: TGTACCATCAGTGAGGGAGGAGGGAGCTATTCAGATACGCAGTATTTT.

This clonotype was seen only a few times. V usage is TRBV12-3 or TRBV12-4 and J usage is TRBJ2-5; 10 bases are shared with TRBD1. V gave up 6 bases and J gave up 7 bases; unmatched junction bases: 8. The CDR3 loop spans 14 amino acids. CDR3 residues: CASRPDRGQGTQYF. The CDR3 nucleotides read TGTGCCAGCAGACCTGACAGGGGGCAGGGGACCCAGTACTTC.

This clonotype has just a few counts. The chain employs TRBV27 and TRBJ2-7; D uncertain. Germline CDR1 and CDR2: MNHEY and SMNVEV (reference sequence). The germline V and J ends were trimmed by 4 bases and 4 bases, with 23 bases remaining between them. The CDR3 consists of 17 residues. The CDR3 region is CASSSPVRMGIGYEQYF. CDR3 coding DNA: TGTGCCAGCAGTTCCCCAGTCAGGATGGGGATCGGATACGAGCAGTACTTC.

V usage is TRBV11-3 and J usage is TRBJ2-4, with TRBD1 matching 8 bases. The J call may be mistaken, given a closer DNA end match to TRBJ2-7. Germline CDR1 reads SGHNT; CDR2 reads YENEEA. CDR3 size: 14 residues. The CDR3 DNA follows: TGTGCCAGCAGCTTAGTCGCAGGGGGCTGCGAGCAGTACTTC. It specifies CASSLVAGGCEQYF.